This entry describes one TCR beta chain. Antigen unknown. This specimen comes from a study of T cells in tuberculosis. Study details: This South African cohort compared adolescents with or without latent tuberculosis against adults with active tuberculosis. Whole-study findings and limits: Smaller distances to GMM-specific TCRs suggested their expansion in active tuberculosis. Samples were chosen by availability of cryopreserved specimens.

Germline V lookup: CDR1 MDHEN, CDR2 SYDVKM. The CDR3 sequence is 17 residues long. V lost 0 bases and J 2 bases, leaving 15 bases between the germline ends. Method: immunoSEQ multiplex PCR; TCRdb's copy keeps in-frame clones and lacks some. The sample has about 34,000 clones, over 85% seen once; the top ten hold 9.5% to 12%. The sample's time point: new active TB diagnosis, blood taken before or within 7 days of starting treatment. The source is an adult with tuberculosis. This specimen consisted of PBMCs, obtained at tuberculosis diagnosis. V and J are TRBV28 and TRBJ2-3; a weak D match, TRBD2 (6 bases). In nucleotides, the CDR3 is TGTGCCAGCAGTTTATGGGAGGGCGAAACCCCCACAGATACGCAGTATTTT. This sequence encodes CASSLWEGETPTDTQYF.